Below, 15 T cell receptor beta chains from the same sample are listed, as sequenced in a study of blood T cell repertoires in COVID-19. Sequenced by immunoSEQ multiplex PCR; TCRdb stores in-frame clones only, minus some. The sample records under 150,000 clones, 90% being singletons. Material for sequencing was peripheral blood. The receptor set was obtained from a human donor with active COVID-19. The donor label of this sample is uncertain.

In DNA form, the CDR3 reads TGTGCCAGCAGCTTAGCACGGACAGGGGTGTTTAACATTCAGTACTTC. This encodes CASSLARTGVFNIQYF. The chain is built from TRBV7-2 and TRBJ2-4, with 9 nucleotides matching TRBD1. The CDR3 contains 16 residues. The V gene end was trimmed by 0 bases and the J gene end by 7 bases; junction bases not matched to a gene: 7. The V gene's germline CDR1 is SGHTA and CDR2 FQGNSA.

The rearrangement joins TRBV14 to TRBJ2-7; 7 bases match TRBD1. Trimming removed 2 bases from V and 6 bases from J; junction bases left unmatched: 10. The length of the CDR3 is 15 residues. The germline V gene encodes CDR1 SGHDN and CDR2 FVKESK. The CDR3 DNA follows: TGTGCCAGCAGCCAATGGTCAGGGGGATCTTTCGAGCAGTACTTC. It codes for CASSQWSGGSFEQYF.

The V and J genes are TRBV15 and TRBJ2-7, with 10 bases identical to TRBD1. Trimming at V came to 8 bases and at J to 2 bases, leaving 12 bases not matched to a gene. Germline CDR1 reads LNHNV; CDR2 reads YYDKDF (reference sequence). The length of the CDR3 is 16 residues. The CDR3 sequence is CATRGFGTGDTYEQYF. DNA for the CDR3: TGTGCCACCCGAGGATTTGGGACAGGGGATACCTACGAGCAGTACTTC.

V usage is TRBV6-2 or TRBV6-3 and J usage is TRBJ2-7, with a possible D match to TRBD1 (6 bases). Trimming left V 4 bases short and J 2 bases short, with 15 bases between. The germline CDR1 and CDR2 sequences are MNHEY and SVGEGT. This CDR3 region has 15 residues. CDR3 loop: CASSSRGTGTYEQYF. The DNA of the CDR3 is TGTGCCAGCAGTTCTAGGGGGACGGGCACCTACGAGCAGTACTTC.

This clone appeared once. The chain combines TRBV15 with TRBJ2-7, with 10 bases matching TRBD1. After removal of 4 bases from V and 3 bases from J, the junction contained 6 bases not matched to a gene. The CDR3 is 15 residues long. The V gene's germline CDR1 is LNHNV and CDR2 YYDKDF (reference sequence). The DNA of the CDR3 is TGTGCCACCAGCATTAGCAGGGACAGGGGCTACGAGCAGTACTTC. Its protein product is CATSISRDRGYEQYF.

The V call is TRBV4-1, the J call TRBJ1-1; maybe TRBD1 (6 bases). Trimming took off 3 bases at V and 7 bases at J, with 18 bases between the two ends. CDR1 is MGHRA and CDR2 is YSYEKL in the germline V gene. The CDR3 contains 15 residues. The CDR3 nucleotides are TGCGCCAGCAGCCATCATTCGTCTACAGGGATTGAAGCTTTCTTT. It specifies CASSHHSSTGIEAFF.

V usage is TRBV11-1 and J usage is TRBJ1-5; 9 bases align to TRBD1. The CDR3 contains 13 residues. The germline CDR1 and CDR2 sequences are SGHAT and FQDESV (reference sequence). The trim removed 5 bases at V and 7 bases at J, leaving 3 bases unmatched. The CDR3 bases are TGTGCCAGCAGCCGGGACAGGGAGCAGCCCCAGCATTTT. Residues: CASSRDREQPQHF.

The chain joins TRBV7-2 to TRBJ1-2; D is unresolved. This CDR3 contains 17 residues. Trimming took 5 bases from V and 6 from J, leaving 25 bases between them. Germline CDR1 and CDR2: SGHTA and FQGNSA. The CDR3, as DNA: TGTGCCAGCAGCCCAACCCTATTTACACAAGTAGGAGATGGCTACACCTTC. It is translated as CASSPTLFTQVGDGYTF.

This clone was observed a single time. The gene calls are TRBV28 and TRBJ2-7; D possibly corresponds to TRBD2 (6 bases). Germline V gene sequence: CDR1 MDHEN, CDR2 SYDVKM. The CDR3 covers 14 residues. V was shortened by 5 bases and J by 3 bases, with 14 bases between the two germline ends. The CDR3 region has the DNA TGTGCCAGCAGTCTCGGAGGGGTGATCTACGAGCAGTACTTC. Its protein is CASSLGGVIYEQYF.

The genes are TRBV2 and TRBJ2-7; D possibly corresponds to TRBD1 (6 bases). CDR3 size: 15 residues. Germline V gene lookup returns CDR1 SNHLY and CDR2 FYNNEI. With 4 bases removed from V and 3 bases from J, the gap between germline ends came to 16 bases. CDR3 loop: CASSGNDNRVYEQYF. The DNA of the CDR3 is TGTGCCAGCAGTGGAAACGATAACAGGGTCTACGAGCAGTACTTC.

This chain connects TRBV6-2 or TRBV6-3 to TRBJ2-7, with D perhaps TRBD2 (5 bases). V lost 0 bases and J 5 bases, leaving 8 bases between the germline ends. The length of the CDR3 is 13 residues. The germline CDR1 and CDR2 sequences are MNHEY and SVGEGT. The DNA of the CDR3 is TGTGCCAGCAGTTACTCATTCGGGGACGAGCAGTACTTC. Its translation: CASSYSFGDEQYF.

The chain links TRBV7-2 to TRBJ2-5, with unresolved D. Trimming removed 4 bases from V and 7 bases from J, with 7 bases in between. The V gene's germline CDR1 is SGHTA and CDR2 FQGNSA. CDR3 length: 11 amino acids. The CDR3 loop is CASSSSGTQYF. CDR3 coding DNA: TGTGCCAGCAGCTCCTCAGGGACCCAGTACTTC. Drawing the rest from reference TRBV7-2 and TRBJ2-5, the complete variable domain is GAGVSQSPSNKVTEKGKDVELRCDPISGHTALYWYRQSLGQGLEFLIYFQGNSAPDKSGLPSDRFSAERTGGSVSTLTIQRTQQEDSAVYLCASSSSGTQYFGPGTRLLVL.

The chain recombines TRBV5-5 with TRBJ2-7; TRBD2 aligns across 8 bases. The CDR3 has 16 residues. Trimming cost V 6 bases and J 6 bases; bases outside gene matches: 17. The germline gives CDR1 SGHKS, CDR2 YYEKEE (reference sequence). The CDR3 DNA reads as TGTGCCAGCACCCTAAACCAACGCGGGGGGCACGGCGAGCAGTACTTC. This sequence encodes CASTLNQRGGHGEQYF.

The chain combines TRBV29-1 with TRBJ2-3; D gene ambiguous. V lost 6 bases and J 3 bases, leaving 7 bases between the germline ends. Germline CDR1 is SQVTM and CDR2 is ANQGSEA. CDR3 length: 11 amino acids. The CDR3 loop is CSVSRTDTQYF. The CDR3 coding sequence is TGCAGCGTCTCCCGTACAGATACGCAGTATTTT.

In DNA, the CDR3 is TGCGCCAGCAGCTTGTTGCCGTCGAGAACTAACTATGGCTACACCTTC. It specifies CASSLLPSRTNYGYTF. J is TRBJ1-2 and V is TRBV5-1; D call uncertain. Trimming took off 1 base at V and 0 bases at J, with 13 bases between the two ends. The germline gives CDR1 SGHRS, CDR2 YFSETQ. This CDR3 region has 16 residues.